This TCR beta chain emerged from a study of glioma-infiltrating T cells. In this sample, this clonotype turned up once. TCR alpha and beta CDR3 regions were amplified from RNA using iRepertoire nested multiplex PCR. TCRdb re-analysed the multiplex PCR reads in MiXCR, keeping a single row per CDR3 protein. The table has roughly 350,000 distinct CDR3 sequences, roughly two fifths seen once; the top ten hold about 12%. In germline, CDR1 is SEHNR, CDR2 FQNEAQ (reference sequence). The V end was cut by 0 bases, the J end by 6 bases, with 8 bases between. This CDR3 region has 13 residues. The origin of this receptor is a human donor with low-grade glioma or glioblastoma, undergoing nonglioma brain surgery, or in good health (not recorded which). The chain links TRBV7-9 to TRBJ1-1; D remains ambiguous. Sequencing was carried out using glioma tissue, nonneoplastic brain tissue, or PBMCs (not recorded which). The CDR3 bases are TGTGCCAGCAGCTTAGCCCCGCAGTCTGAAGCTTTCTTT. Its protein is CASSLAPQSEAFF.